Included here is one T cell receptor beta chain sequence, with context. It lacks a known antigen. No base quality values were provided; no much bigger clone lies one nucleotide off. Reading from cysteine to phenylalanine, the CDR3 counts 14 amino acids. Kept here is only the CDR3 DNA, which spans 42 bases and is read in frame from base 1. According to the germline V gene, CDR1 reads MNHEY and CDR2 reads SVGEGT. V is clipped by 2 bases and J by 6 bases, and the sequence between their germline boundaries is 13 bases long. PBMCs were isolated by Ficoll-Paque density gradient centrifugation. These data are taken from a study of T-cell memory formation after mild COVID-19 (dated by TCRdb to the early 2020s). Looking at the study overall: TCR sequence clusters from the two donors were largely donor specific. In a couple of donors, T-cell clones that expanded and contracted after mild COVID-19 were tracked by sequencing TCRalpha and TCRbeta repertoires over time. The cohort comprised two young, previously healthy adult volunteers, one female and one male. The study at large found these results: Some responding clones were found in pre-infection memory, which suggests that pre-existing cross-reactive memory T cells took part in the SARS-CoV-2 response. SARS-CoV-2 specificity was not confirmed for the second-wave clones peaking on day 37. Clones contracting from day 15 to 85 had balanced CD4/CD8 phenotypes, while a second wave expanding from day 15 to 37 was biased towards CD4+. Only two mild cases were covered by the study, and larger cohorts that include severe cases with pre-infection samples were considered necessary. Contracting CD4+ clones were located mainly in the CM and EM memory subsets, whereas CD8+ clones were found to be enriched in EMRA.

TCRdb lists the instrument as Illumina NovaSeq 6000. TCRalpha and TCRbeta cDNA libraries were constructed by 5'RACE with constant-segment primers, with sample barcodes and unique molecular identifiers being introduced. RNA was extracted from every sample with Trizol reagent. Amplification of the libraries took two PCR steps, and the second step added a second sample barcode plus Illumina TruSeq adapters. Libraries were sequenced on an Illumina NovaSeq with 2 x 150 bp paired-end reads. The paper's data handling went like this. Demultiplexing of reads and collapsing into UMI-guided consensus sequences were performed with migec v1.2.7. With mixcr v2.1.11, UMI consensuses were aligned to TRA and TRB V and J templates and assembled into clonotypes. Clonotypes were classified as expanded or contracted when called significant by both edgeR and NoisET, with noise models trained on biological replicates. For edgeR calls, a false discovery rate-adjusted p below 0.01 and a log2 fold-change threshold of 1 were applied. PCA with hierarchical clustering of max-normalized trajectories of the 1000 most abundant clonotypes was used as exploratory dynamics analysis. Each responding clone was given a CD4 or CD8 phenotype based on the CD4+ and CD8+ repertoires, which had been sequenced separately. The public reads were reanalyzed by TCRdb: fastp trimming at Q25, MiXCR alignment, in-frame beta chains only. Each record represents a unique CDR3 protein, reported with the most common genes and DNA among its rows. These V and J calls derive from TCRdb rather than the authors' analysis. The sample profile shows around 320,000 distinct CDR3 sequences; approximately 15% of them were found once. Of the sample, approximately 22% falls within the top ten clones.

The sequencing input was PBMCs or a T cell subset sorted from them (not recorded which). This TCR was sampled from a man aged 18 to 30 who had mild COVID-19 (a few samples of this study predate the infection). The sample titles of this study are shuffled in the database, so cell type and time point are left out; the donor was told from shared clones. The V gene is TRBV6-2 or TRBV6-3 and the J gene is TRBJ2-5; the D gene is perhaps TRBD1 or TRBD2, each of them matching over 5 bases. The bases read TGTGCCAGCAGTTACATGTCGGGGCAGAAGACCCAGTACTTC. It translates to CASSYMSGQKTQYF.